This TCR beta chain is drawn from a study of CD8+CD57+ T cells in acquired aplastic anemia. Study-level background: Sorted CD4+ and CD8+ cell DNA averaged about 3 ug.

Overall study results and limits: Patients and controls shared 25 to 35 CD8+ CDR3 sequences, which appeared highly expressed in patients and within their immunodominant clones. Patients versus controls showed no significant CD8+ Simpson's diversity difference.

The CDR3 is 15 residues long. From germline, CDR1 is ENHRY and CDR2 SYGVKD. The V segment lost 2 bases and the J segment 6 bases; nucleotides outside the gene matches: 7. Concerning this clonotype: Antigen unknown.

Profiles of TCR beta VDJ and CDR3 were generated from a genomic DNA template. TCRdb redid the calling of the reads with MiXCR, one entry per CDR3 protein. The sample consists of around 180,000 distinct CDR3 sequences, approximately 60% of them appearing once. Sample: sorted CD4+, CD8+, or CD8+CD57+ T cells (not recorded which) from PBMCs. The source is a human donor in good health. The chain recombines TRBV10-3 with TRBJ1-2; 9 bases fit TRBD1. The CDR3 reads CAISEPQGAEDGYTF. The CDR3 DNA sequence: TGTGCCATCAGTGAGCCACAGGGGGCGGAAGATGGCTACACCTTC.